This entry describes one TCR beta chain. The data are from a study of shared clonotypes between healthy human individuals. The assay was run at deep level. Sequencing was performed with immunoSEQ multiplex PCR; in TCRdb, only in-frame clones are kept and a portion is missing. The sample lists roughly 550,000 clones, around 95% occurring once. Terminally differentiated effector memory CD45RA+ cells were excluded by CCR7 positive selection of CD45RO-negative cells. Donors were healthy HIV-negative adults without recent acute infections or vaccinations. The trim removed 3 bases at V and 2 bases at J, leaving 3 bases unmatched. The CDR3 sequence is 15 residues long. Germline V CDR1 and CDR2: SGHTA, FQGTGA.

This chain links TRBV7-3 with TRBJ2-1, with 8 positions matching TRBD2. What was sequenced was naive CD8+ T cells sorted from blood. This clonotype originated in a woman aged 25 to 39 in good health. CDR3 region: CASSLSGSAYNEQFF. As DNA, the CDR3 is TGTGCCAGCAGCTTGAGCGGGAGTGCCTACAATGAGCAGTTCTTC.